This T cell receptor (beta chain) was documented in a study of yellow fever vaccine responses in identical twins. In the case of this clonotype: The antigen is not known.

TCRdb fed the RT-PCR reads into MiXCR, producing one record per CDR3 protein. This table has about 18,000 distinct CDR3 sequences, just over 60% appearing once. Study-wide results and limits: Reportedly, twins' vaccine T cell responses looked partly convergent and partly personalized.

The specimen was T cells from blood (PBMCs), unsorted or a sorted subset (not recorded which), collected before or after yellow fever vaccination (not recorded which). The source is a young woman who received the yellow fever vaccine.

The CDR3 is CASSERASGANVLTF. CDR3 coding DNA: TGTGCCAGCAGTGAACGAGCCTCTGGGGCCAACGTCCTGACTTTC. This chain uses TRBV2 with TRBJ2-6; D is unclear. The CDR3 length is 15 residues. Germline CDR1 and CDR2: SNHLY and FYNNEI. Trimming took off 2 bases at V and 0 bases at J, with 5 bases between the two ends.